This TCR beta chain was sequenced during a study of blood T cell repertoires in COVID-19. Study-wide background: Samples of COVID-19 (acute and convalescent) were obtained from the United States, Italy and Spain.

The repertoire was sequenced with immunoSEQ multiplex PCR; TCRdb's copy has only in-frame clones and lacks some. Of some 170,000 clones listed, about 81% are singletons. Between the trimmed V and J ends, which lost 8 bases and 0 bases, there was a span of 8 bases. Germline CDR1 MNHEY, CDR2 SVGAGI. The CDR3 is 14 amino acids. This sequence joins TRBV6-5 and TRBJ2-6, with unresolved D. The material sequenced was peripheral blood. This TCR was sampled from a human donor in a cohort sampled during active COVID-19. CDR3 in DNA: TGTGCCAGCGGTAGTAGCTCTGGGGCCAACGTCCTGACTTTC. It specifies CASGSSSGANVLTF.